A single T cell receptor (beta chain) is shown here with its context. What this receptor recognizes is not known. Per-nucleotide qualities are absent, and no much larger clonotype sits a single base away. This specimen belongs to a study of T cells after posttransplantation cyclophosphamide (dated by TCRdb to 2016 to 2018). Regarding the study in general: T cell repertoire reconstitution was tracked by TRB sequencing after myeloablative bone marrow transplantation in which posttransplantation cyclophosphamide was used as GVHD prophylaxis. Samples from around 40 PTCy-treated patients and some 16 related bone marrow donors of those patients were subjected to antigen receptor sequencing. TRB sequencing was performed on blood from all 35 or so PTCy patients with 1-year posttransplant specimens. In 3 patients, TRB sequencing was also performed on up to roughly 3 more blood samples taken 2 to 5.2 years after transplant, and in a handful of patients, pretransplant blood was also TRB-sequenced. Because TRA and TRB clonality correlated tightly in 8 to 10 samples, the subsequent TCR analyses were limited to TRB only. Public TRB sequences were checked against a database of over 3,000 sequences associated with responses to pathogens, tumor antigens, self-antigens and alloantigens. Summary of the overall study and its limitations: The TRB repertoires of T cells infiltrating skin or GI tract showed only limited overlap with the TRB repertoires of T cells in blood. Donor-recipient similarity was low at 1-2 months but rose over the first year, and later blood repertoires were often dominated by donor CD8+ memory clones. Across fewer than 50 patients, TRB clonality was highly associated with recipient CMV seropositivity and CMV reactivation, and diversity in PTCy patients was similar to diversity in CNI/methotrexate controls.

From the germline V gene (reference sequence), CDR1 is LNHNV and CDR2 is YYDKDF. Trimming removed 1 base from V and 7 bases from J; the gene matches leave 10 bases unexplained. The CDR3 sequence holds 16 residues, the cysteine and phenylalanine included. Only the CDR3 region is kept as DNA, spanning 48 bases read in frame from base 1. The PTCy-treated patients were enrolled in a prospective multi-institutional clinical trial. Mononuclear cells from peripheral blood and bone marrow were separated by Ficoll-Hypaque density centrifugation and then cryopreserved. TRB sequencing used genomic DNA with the immunoSEQ assay at survey resolution or the hsTCRB kit. In the paper's pipeline: The immunoSEQ software handled the initial read processing, while the LymphoSeq R package was used for the repertoire analyses. Clonality was calculated as 1 minus normalized Shannon entropy, and the Gini coefficient was also calculated for each TRB dataset. Phenotypes of unsorted samples were inferred by mapping TRB sequences from sorted subsets of the recipient or donor onto unsorted samples of the same recipient. Entries here come from immuneACCESS through TCRdb and include only in-frame sequences with V and J called. Some clones fail to appear in such tables; in the studies checked, an unresolved V gene covers under half of the shortfall, and the cause of the remainder is unknown. V and J calls and clone size are as listed in that table; D and trimming were resolved from the DNA. This sample holds approximately 23,000 clones; about 82% were observed only once. The top ten hold around 6.9% of the sample.

Sequencing was carried out using PBMCs. The rearranged segments are TRBV15 and TRBJ2-1, with 7 central nucleotides matching TRBD2. The TCR was taken from a woman in her sixties or seventies with a blood cancer, CMV-positive, and with a related stem cell donor. The nucleotide sequence is TGTGCCACCAGCAGAGCTAAAGCGGGGTGGGGGAATGAGCAGTTCTTC. Translated, it gives CATSRAKAGWGNEQFF. Outside the CDR3, residues come from the reference TRBV15 and TRBJ2-1 proteins, so the full variable domain is: DAMVIQNPRYQVTQFGKPVTLSCSQTLNHNVMYWYQQKSSQAPKLLFHYYDKDFNNEADTPDNFQSRRPNTSFCFLDIRSPGLGDTAMYLCATSRAKAGWGNEQFFGPGTRLTVL.